The next 5 T cell receptor beta chains were all read from a single sample in a study of blood T cell repertoires in COVID-19. Assay used: immunoSEQ multiplex PCR; TCRdb lists only in-frame clones, some missing. The data show about 87,000 clones, roughly 76% seen once. Sample: peripheral blood. Receptors were obtained from a woman aged 50 to 65 with acute or convalescent COVID-19.

The chain joins TRBV4-2 to TRBJ1-2, with no clear D. Germline values: CDR1 LGHNA, CDR2 YNFKEQ. Trimming left V 0 bases short and J 8 bases short, with 10 bases between. This CDR3 spans 13 amino acids. In nucleotides, the CDR3 is TGTGCCAGCAGCCAAGAATCCCTAAGAGGCTACACCTTC. Its translation is CASSQESLRGYTF.

J is TRBJ1-2 and V is TRBV28; D ambiguous. Germline values: CDR1 MDHEN, CDR2 SYDVKM. With 8 bases removed from V and 5 bases from J, the gap between germline ends came to 18 bases. The CDR3 is made up of 14 amino acids. The CDR3 nucleotides are TGTGCCAGCGTTCCCGAGAGGGCCTATTATGGCTACACCTTC. Translating it yields CASVPERAYYGYTF.

This clone has just a few counts. V usage is TRBV7-2 and J usage is TRBJ2-7; D is undetermined. CDR3 length: 14 residues. Deletions cut 1 base from V and 1 base from J, with 8 bases between. Germline V gives CDR1 SGHTA, CDR2 FQGNSA. As DNA, the CDR3 is TGTGCCAGCAGCTTAGATTGGCGGTCCTACGAGCAGTACTTC. It specifies CASSLDWRSYEQYF.

The CDR3 region is CASSDLDEQYF. CDR3 coding DNA: TGCGCCAGCAGCGACCTAGACGAGCAGTACTTC. The chain uses TRBV5-1 and TRBJ2-7; D gene uncertain. The CDR3 length is 11 residues. Germline-derived CDR1 and CDR2 are SGHRS and YFSETQ. V lost 4 bases and J lost 5, with 7 bases in between.

The chain combines TRBV5-1 with TRBJ2-7; possibly TRBD2 for D (7 bases). V was pared by 4 bases and J by 4 bases, with 15 bases between. The CDR3 is 14 residues long. Germline V gene sequence: CDR1 SGHRS, CDR2 YFSETQ. The CDR3 DNA follows: TGCGCCAGCAGCCGGGGGCCGGGGGGATACGAGCAGTACTTC. This translates into CASSRGPGGYEQYF.